The 20 T cell receptor beta chains below come from one sample, sequenced in a study of blood T cell repertoires in COVID-19. The repertoire was sequenced with immunoSEQ multiplex PCR; TCRdb's copy has only in-frame clones and lacks some. Counted here are some 87,000 clones, approximately 92% occurring once; the ten biggest clones make up approximately 6.3%. Input material: peripheral blood. These TCRs come from a woman in her sixties with active COVID-19.

V is TRBV5-1 and J is TRBJ1-1; 11 bases agree with TRBD1. The ends lost 4 bases at V and 1 base at J; junction bases unmatched: 3. The CDR3 consists of 15 residues. The germline V gene encodes CDR1 SGHRS and CDR2 YFSETQ. This CDR3 is CASSQGTGGNTEAFF. CDR3 nucleotides: TGCGCCAGCAGCCAAGGGACAGGGGGGAACACTGAAGCTTTCTTT.

V is TRBV29-1 and J is TRBJ1-1; 9 bases align to TRBD1. This CDR3 comprises 13 residues. The ends lost 7 bases at V and 3 bases at J; junction bases unmatched: 6. Germline loops: CDR1 SQVTM, CDR2 ANQGSEA. Here the CDR3 DNA reads TGCAGCGCCGGACAGGGGTTGTACACTGAAGCTTTCTTT. Its translation: CSAGQGLYTEAFF. The full variable domain, with the rest looked up from reference TRBV29-1 and TRBJ1-1, is SAVISQKPSRDICQRGTSLTIQCQVDSQVTMMFWYRQQPGQSLTLIATANQGSEATYESGFVIDKFPISRPNLTFSTLTVSNMSPEDSSIYLCSAGQGLYTEAFFGQGTRLTVV.

J is TRBJ2-1 and V is TRBV5-4, with 11 positions matching TRBD2. CDR3 length: 15 residues. J gave up 5 bases and V 4 bases, and 5 bases lay outside the gene matches. Germline V lookup: CDR1 SGHNT, CDR2 YYREEE (reference sequence). The CDR3 here is CASSPGLAENNEQFF. CDR3 in DNA: TGTGCCAGCAGCCCGGGACTAGCGGAAAACAATGAGCAGTTCTTC.

V usage is TRBV7-2 and J usage is TRBJ2-1, with D possibly being TRBD1 (5 bases). V lost 0 bases and J 6 bases, leaving 18 bases between the germline ends. Germline CDR1 is SGHTA and CDR2 is FQGNSA. The CDR3 contains 17 residues. CDR3 residues: CASSLARLRVPANEQFF. The CDR3, as DNA: TGTGCCAGCAGCTTAGCGCGACTCAGGGTGCCCGCCAATGAGCAGTTCTTC.

The V call is TRBV3-1 (or the pseudogene TRBV3-2), the J call TRBJ1-5; D remains ambiguous. Trimming took 5 bases from V and 4 from J, leaving 6 bases between them. Germline loops: CDR1 LGHDT, CDR2 YNNKEL (reference sequence). CDR3 size: 12 residues. The CDR3 DNA reads as TGTGCCAGCAGCACGGGGAATCAGCCCCAGCATTTT. Translating gives CASSTGNQPQHF.

The gene calls are TRBV29-1 and TRBJ2-1; possibly TRBD2 for D (6 bases). Trimming shortened V by 6 bases and J by 4 bases, and 16 bases separated the two germline ends. This CDR3 has 14 residues. Germline-derived CDR1 and CDR2 are SQVTM and ANQGSEA. In nucleotides, the CDR3 is TGCAGCGTGAATGTAGCGGAGAGATACAATGAGCAGTTCTTC. It is translated as CSVNVAERYNEQFF.

This clone was detected once. The chain has TRBV28 and TRBJ1-6; tentative D call: TRBD1 (6 bases). The germline gives CDR1 MDHEN, CDR2 SYDVKM. The CDR3 is 15 residues long. V lost 10 bases to trimming and J lost 7 bases, with 20 bases between them. The CDR3 DNA is TGTGCCAACCAGAAGGGGACAAGGGGAAATTCACCCCTCCACTTT. Protein product: CANQKGTRGNSPLHF.

The rearrangement uses TRBV5-1 and TRBJ2-5, with TRBD2 identical over 9 bases. Per germline, CDR1 SGHRS and CDR2 YFSETQ. This CDR3 is built from 16 residues. V was clipped by 4 bases and J by 7 bases; unmatched bases: 14. The CDR3 DNA follows: TGCGCCAGCAGCACCAGGCCTAGCGGGGAAGGGGGGACCCAGTACTTC. As protein: CASSTRPSGEGGTQYF.

The CDR3 nucleotides read TGTGCCAGCAGTCCATGGACATCGAACACCGGGGAGCTGTTTTTT. It codes for CASSPWTSNTGELFF. The chain recombines TRBV27 with TRBJ2-2; the D gene is possibly TRBD1 (5 bases). CDR1 MNHEY and CDR2 SMNVEV come from the germline V gene (reference sequence). This CDR3 is built from 15 residues. V lost 5 bases and J 0 bases, leaving 10 bases between the germline ends.

The chain links TRBV29-1 to TRBJ1-1; 8 bases are shared with TRBD1. This CDR3 is 14 amino acids long. V dropped 0 bases and J dropped 5; count of bases not matched to a gene: 5. CDR1 and CDR2 from the germline V gene are SQVTM and ANQGSEA. CDR3 DNA sequence: TGCAGCGTTGAAGAGGTGACAGGGGTAACTGAAGCTTTCTTT. Protein sequence: CSVEEVTGVTEAFF.

This chain joins TRBV24-1 and TRBJ1-5; 8 positions match TRBD1. The V gene end was trimmed by 7 bases and the J gene end by 7 bases; junction bases not matched to a gene: 5. The CDR3 covers 13 residues. In germline, CDR1 is KGHDR, CDR2 SFDVKD. CDR3 bases: TGTGCCACCAGCGGGACAGGTGGCCAGCCCCAGCATTTT. Protein: CATSGTGGQPQHF.

V gene TRBV5-4 combines with J gene TRBJ2-5; D perhaps matches TRBD2 (6 bases). Germline V lookup: CDR1 SGHNT, CDR2 YYREEE (reference sequence). This CDR3 is built from 15 residues. The V end lost 1 base, the J end lost 3 bases, and 13 bases lay between the germline ends. In DNA form, the CDR3 reads TGTGCCAGCAGCTTGCACCTAACTAGCAAAGAGACCCAGTACTTC. Amino acid sequence: CASSLHLTSKETQYF.

The chain links TRBV2 to TRBJ2-3; 14 positions match TRBD2. There are 15 residues in the CDR3. Germline V gene sequence: CDR1 SNHLY, CDR2 FYNNEI. V gave up 4 bases and J gave up 3 bases; unmatched junction bases: 0. The CDR3, as DNA: TGTGCCAGCAGTGGACTAGCGGGAGGGACAGATACGCAGTATTTT. It specifies CASSGLAGGTDTQYF.

This clone appeared once. This rearrangement joins TRBV7-6 to TRBJ1-3; 7 positions match TRBD1. With V trimmed by 5 bases and J by 2 bases, 9 bases remained unmatched. This CDR3 region has 16 residues. CDR1 SGHVS and CDR2 FNYEAQ come from the germline V gene. CDR3 sequence: CASSRTRGAPGNTIYF. The CDR3 coding sequence is TGTGCCAGCAGCCGAACCAGGGGGGCTCCTGGAAACACCATATATTTT.

The chain couples TRBV12-3 or TRBV12-4 to TRBJ2-3; possible D gene TRBD2, 6 bases. Trimming removed 4 bases at V and 3 bases at J, with 8 bases between. The CDR3 consists of 13 residues. The CDR3 protein is CASSWGETDTQYF. The DNA for the CDR3 is TGTGCCAGCAGTTGGGGGGAAACAGATACGCAGTATTTT.

The chain is built from TRBV29-1 and TRBJ2-7, with a possible D match to TRBD1 (5 bases). The CDR3 totals 14 residues. Trimming took 4 bases from V and 0 from J, leaving 13 bases between them. The germline gives CDR1 SQVTM, CDR2 ANQGSEA. This CDR3 is CSVASDTNSYEQYF. DNA for the CDR3: TGCAGCGTTGCTTCGGACACCAACTCCTACGAGCAGTACTTC.

This clone showed up just once. The chain employs TRBV7-2 and TRBJ2-1; D possibly corresponds to TRBD1 (5 bases). The germline V gene has CDR1 SGHTA and CDR2 FQGNSA. The CDR3 extends over 15 amino acids. The V gene lost 5 bases and the J gene lost 0 bases, with 11 bases spanning the gap. This CDR3 is CASSPWGSSYNEQFF. Written as DNA, the CDR3 is TGTGCCAGCAGCCCCTGGGGCAGCTCCTACAATGAGCAGTTCTTC. The entire variable domain, with the rest obtained from reference TRBV7-2 and TRBJ2-1, is as follows: GAGVSQSPSNKVTEKGKDVELRCDPISGHTALYWYRQSLGQGLEFLIYFQGNSAPDKSGLPSDRFSAERTGGSVSTLTIQRTQQEDSAVYLCASSPWGSSYNEQFFGPGTRLTVL.

This chain joins TRBV4-3 and TRBJ1-1; 8 bases are a match to TRBD1. Germline CDR1 and CDR2: LGHNA and YSLEER. This CDR3 spans 17 amino acids. J lost 6 bases, V lost 1 base, and 13 bases had no gene match. The CDR3: CASSQGARSGGFAEAFF. As DNA, the CDR3 is TGCGCCAGCAGCCAAGGGGCCCGGTCAGGGGGCTTCGCTGAAGCTTTCTTT.

The rearrangement joins TRBV28 to TRBJ1-4, with D unresolved. V dropped 3 bases and J dropped 3 bases, with 8 bases sitting between them. Germline CDR1 MDHEN, CDR2 SYDVKM. The CDR3 contains 14 residues. The CDR3 here is CASSLGGSNEKLFF. CDR3 nucleotide sequence: TGTGCCAGCAGTTTGGGAGGATCTAATGAAAAACTGTTTTTT.

This clone is a singleton in its sample. V usage is TRBV24-1 and J usage is TRBJ1-6; possible D gene TRBD1, 6 bases. This CDR3 spans 16 amino acids. The germline V gene has CDR1 KGHDR and CDR2 SFDVKD. The germline V and J ends were trimmed by 7 bases and 7 bases, with 19 bases remaining between them. The CDR3 region is CATSRGASAWNSPLHF. In nucleotides, the CDR3 is TGTGCCACCAGCCGGGGGGCTTCAGCGTGGAATTCACCCCTCCACTTT.